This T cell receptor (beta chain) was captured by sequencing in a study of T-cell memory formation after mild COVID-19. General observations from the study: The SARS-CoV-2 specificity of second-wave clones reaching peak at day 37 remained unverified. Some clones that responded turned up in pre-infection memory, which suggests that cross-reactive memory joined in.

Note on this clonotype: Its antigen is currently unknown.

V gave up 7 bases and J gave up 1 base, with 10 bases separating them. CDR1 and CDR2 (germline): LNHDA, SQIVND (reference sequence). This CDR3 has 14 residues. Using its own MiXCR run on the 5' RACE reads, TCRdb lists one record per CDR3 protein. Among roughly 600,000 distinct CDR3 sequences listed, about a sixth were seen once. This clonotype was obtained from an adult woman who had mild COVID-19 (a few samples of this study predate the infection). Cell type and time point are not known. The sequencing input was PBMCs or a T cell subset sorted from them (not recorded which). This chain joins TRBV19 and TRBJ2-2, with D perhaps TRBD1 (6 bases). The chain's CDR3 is CASIPGQNTGELFF. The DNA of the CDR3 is TGTGCCAGTATTCCGGGACAGAACACCGGGGAGCTGTTTTTT.